A selection of T cell receptor beta chains follows, all from one sample in a study of T cell changes during pregnancy in multiple sclerosis. Sequenced by immunoSEQ multiplex PCR; TCRdb stores in-frame clones only, minus some. This sample yields 100,000 to 140,000 clones, of which around 90% are seen a single time; 0.78% belongs to the top ten. The source was peripheral blood, collected in the third trimester of pregnancy. All receptors come from a female donor in good health, enrolled as a control in a pregnancy study. Each CDR3 is given with its conserved first and last residue. A D gene is named only where the DNA matches it firmly. The size field is filled for only some rows; it gives once, few, many or a size class.

v_call: TRBV5-8
d_call: TRBD1
clone_size: once
j_call: TRBJ1-3
cdr3_aa: CASRRIADREHNTIYF
cdr3_nt: TGTGCCAGCAGACGGATCGCGGACAGGGAACACAACACCATATATTTT

v_call: TRBV19
d_call: TRBD1
clone_size: .
j_call: TRBJ2-7
cdr3_aa: CASSIQGARPYEQYF
cdr3_nt: TGTGCCAGTAGTATCCAGGGGGCGCGCCCCTACGAGCAGTACTTC

v_call: TRBV30
d_call: .
clone_size: .
j_call: TRBJ2-5
cdr3_aa: CAWRSRGAWTQYF
cdr3_nt: TGTGCCTGGAGGAGCCGCGGTGCTTGGACCCAGTACTTC

v_call: TRBV7-3
d_call: TRBD2
clone_size: .
j_call: TRBJ2-1
cdr3_aa: CASSLSGGDYNEQFF
cdr3_nt: TGTGCCAGCAGCTTAAGTGGGGGGGATTACAATGAGCAGTTCTTC

v_call: TRBV7-3
d_call: .
clone_size: .
j_call: TRBJ2-2
cdr3_aa: CASSLSGPGELFF
cdr3_nt: TGTGCCAGCAGCTTAAGCGGGCCCGGGGAGCTGTTTTTT

v_call: TRBV2
d_call: TRBD1
clone_size: once
j_call: TRBJ1-1
cdr3_aa: CASSVDRGNTEAFF
cdr3_nt: TGTGCCAGCAGTGTTGACAGGGGTAACACTGAAGCTTTCTTT

v_call: TRBV5-8
d_call: TRBD1
clone_size: .
j_call: TRBJ1-2
cdr3_aa: CASSLGDRGLFGYTF
cdr3_nt: TGTGCCAGCAGCTTGGGAGACAGGGGTCTTTTTGGCTACACCTTC

v_call: TRBV4-3
d_call: .
clone_size: .
j_call: TRBJ2-3
cdr3_aa: CASSQDKGGGRTDTQYF
cdr3_nt: TGCGCCAGCAGCCAAGATAAGGGAGGGGGACGCACAGATACGCAGTATTTT

v_call: TRBV6-5
d_call: TRBD1
clone_size: .
j_call: TRBJ1-1
cdr3_aa: CASRRDRGATEAFF
cdr3_nt: TGTGCCAGCAGGCGGGACAGGGGTGCCACTGAAGCTTTCTTT

v_call: TRBV7-6
d_call: TRBD1
clone_size: .
j_call: TRBJ1-1
cdr3_aa: CASSFGTGGLGTEAFF
cdr3_nt: TGTGCCAGCAGCTTTGGGACAGGGGGATTGGGGACTGAAGCTTTCTTT

v_call: TRBV9
d_call: .
clone_size: .
j_call: TRBJ1-6
cdr3_aa: CASSSLTTVSPLHF
cdr3_nt: TGTGCCAGCAGCTCTTTAACGACAGTATCACCCCTCCACTTT

v_call: TRBV9
d_call: .
clone_size: once
j_call: TRBJ2-3
cdr3_aa: CASSVFPSGTSTDTQYF
cdr3_nt: TGTGCCAGCAGCGTATTTCCCAGCGGAACTAGCACAGATACGCAGTATTTT

v_call: TRBV13
d_call: .
clone_size: .
j_call: TRBJ2-6
cdr3_aa: CASSLDTAKSGANVLTF
cdr3_nt: TGTGCCAGCAGCTTGGATACAGCCAAATCTGGGGCCAACGTCCTGACTTTC

v_call: TRBV11-2
d_call: .
clone_size: once
j_call: TRBJ1-6
cdr3_aa: CASSLEGHRNSPLHF
cdr3_nt: TGTGCCAGCAGCTTAGAGGGACACCGAAATTCACCCCTCCACTTT

v_call: TRBV6-5
d_call: .
clone_size: .
j_call: TRBJ2-7
cdr3_aa: CASSYSPQEGSYEQYF
cdr3_nt: TGTGCCAGCAGTTACTCTCCCCAGGAAGGCTCCTACGAGCAGTACTTC

v_call: TRBV19
d_call: .
clone_size: .
j_call: TRBJ2-3
cdr3_aa: CASSMVGQTDTQYF
cdr3_nt: TGTGCCAGTAGTATGGTGGGGCAGACAGATACGCAGTATTTT

v_call: TRBV7-9
d_call: TRBD2
clone_size: once
j_call: TRBJ2-3
cdr3_aa: CASITGLAGGRADTQYF
cdr3_nt: TGTGCCAGCATCACCGGACTAGCGGGGGGACGGGCAGATACGCAGTATTTT

v_call: TRBV6-1
d_call: TRBD1
clone_size: .
j_call: TRBJ2-7
cdr3_aa: CASSAGTAYEQYF
cdr3_nt: TGTGCCAGCAGTGCCGGGACAGCCTACGAGCAGTACTTC

v_call: TRBV7-9
d_call: TRBD2
clone_size: .
j_call: TRBJ2-3
cdr3_aa: CATELAELRDTQYF
cdr3_nt: TGTGCCACCGAACTAGCGGAACTAAGGGATACGCAGTATTTT

v_call: TRBV19
d_call: TRBD1
clone_size: once
j_call: TRBJ1-1
cdr3_aa: CASSIGTGHTEAFF
cdr3_nt: TGTGCCAGTAGTATAGGGACAGGGCACACTGAAGCTTTCTTT

v_call: TRBV4-3
d_call: .
clone_size: .
j_call: TRBJ1-3
cdr3_aa: CASSQDTPYSGNTIYF
cdr3_nt: TGCGCCAGCAGCCAAGATACCCCCTACTCTGGAAACACCATATATTTT

v_call: TRBV29-1
d_call: .
clone_size: .
j_call: TRBJ1-5
cdr3_aa: CSGQQGPGQPQHF
cdr3_nt: TGCAGCGGACAACAGGGTCCAGGTCAGCCCCAGCATTTT

v_call: TRBV11-3
d_call: .
clone_size: .
j_call: TRBJ1-1
cdr3_aa: CASSLNRDTEAFF
cdr3_nt: TGTGCCAGCAGCTTAAACAGGGACACTGAAGCTTTCTTT

v_call: TRBV15
d_call: TRBD1
clone_size: once
j_call: TRBJ1-6
cdr3_aa: CATTPTGGDNSPLHF
cdr3_nt: TGTGCCACCACCCCGACAGGGGGAGATAATTCACCCCTCCACTTT

v_call: TRBV7-9
d_call: TRBD1
clone_size: .
j_call: TRBJ2-3
cdr3_aa: CASSSMDRVVTDTQYF
cdr3_nt: TGTGCCAGCAGCTCGATGGACAGGGTGGTTACAGATACGCAGTATTTT

v_call: TRBV7-2
d_call: .
clone_size: .
j_call: TRBJ1-3
cdr3_aa: CASSLRTGSGNTIYF
cdr3_nt: TGTGCCAGCAGCCTACGTACAGGGTCAGGAAACACCATATATTTT

v_call: TRBV11-3
d_call: TRBD1
clone_size: .
j_call: TRBJ2-7
cdr3_aa: CASSSKTGPFEQYF
cdr3_nt: TGTGCCAGCAGTTCGAAGACAGGGCCTTTCGAGCAGTACTTC

v_call: TRBV5-6
d_call: TRBD1
clone_size: .
j_call: TRBJ2-7
cdr3_aa: CASSSGTGAPYEQYF
cdr3_nt: TGTGCCAGCAGCTCTGGGACAGGGGCCCCCTACGAGCAGTACTTC

v_call: TRBV7-9
d_call: .
clone_size: once
j_call: TRBJ2-1
cdr3_aa: CASSPTGSYNEQFF
cdr3_nt: TGTGCCAGCAGCCCAACAGGGTCCTACAATGAGCAGTTCTTC

v_call: TRBV30
d_call: .
clone_size: .
j_call: TRBJ2-3
cdr3_aa: CAWSWGIAATDTQYF
cdr3_nt: TGTGCCTGGAGTTGGGGCATAGCGGCCACAGATACGCAGTATTTT

v_call: TRBV7-3
d_call: .
clone_size: .
j_call: TRBJ2-1
cdr3_aa: CASSSGKLAKQFF
cdr3_nt: TGTGCCAGCAGCTCCGGGAAGCTAGCCAAGCAGTTCTTC

v_call: TRBV7-3
d_call: .
clone_size: .
j_call: TRBJ2-1
cdr3_aa: CASSLGRGTAGNEQFF
cdr3_nt: TGTGCCAGCAGCTTAGGAAGGGGCACCGCTGGGAATGAGCAGTTCTTC

v_call: TRBV6-5
d_call: TRBD1
clone_size: .
j_call: TRBJ2-7
cdr3_aa: CASSRSGTGNEQYF
cdr3_nt: TGTGCCAGCAGCCGATCCGGGACAGGGAACGAGCAGTACTTC

v_call: TRBV13
d_call: TRBD1
clone_size: few
j_call: TRBJ1-1
cdr3_aa: CASLSRTGNTEAFF
cdr3_nt: TGTGCCAGCCTATCGAGGACAGGAAACACTGAAGCTTTCTTT

v_call: TRBV7-2
d_call: TRBD1
clone_size: .
j_call: TRBJ1-5
cdr3_aa: CASSLAAGQNQPQHF
cdr3_nt: TGTGCCAGCAGCTTAGCGGCGGGACAGAATCAGCCCCAGCATTTT